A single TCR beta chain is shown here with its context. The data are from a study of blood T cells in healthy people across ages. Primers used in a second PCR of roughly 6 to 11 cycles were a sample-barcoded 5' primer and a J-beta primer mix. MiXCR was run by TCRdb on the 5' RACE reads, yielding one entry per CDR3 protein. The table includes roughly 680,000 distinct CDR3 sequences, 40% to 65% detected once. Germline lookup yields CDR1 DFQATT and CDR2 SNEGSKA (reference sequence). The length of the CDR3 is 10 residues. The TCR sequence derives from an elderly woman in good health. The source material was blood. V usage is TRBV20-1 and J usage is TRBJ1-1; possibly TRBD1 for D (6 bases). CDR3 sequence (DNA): TGCAGGGGGGCGGGCACTGAAGCTTTCTTT. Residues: CRGAGTEAFF.